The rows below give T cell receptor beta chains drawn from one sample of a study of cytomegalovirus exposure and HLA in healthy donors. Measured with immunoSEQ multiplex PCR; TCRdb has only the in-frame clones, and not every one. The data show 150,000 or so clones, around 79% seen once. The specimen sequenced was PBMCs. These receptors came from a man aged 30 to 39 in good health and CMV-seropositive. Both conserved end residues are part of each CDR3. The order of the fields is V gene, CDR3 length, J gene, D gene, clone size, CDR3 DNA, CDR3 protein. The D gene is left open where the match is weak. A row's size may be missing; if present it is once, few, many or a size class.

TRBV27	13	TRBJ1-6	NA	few	TGTGCCAGCAGCCTCCGCGGTAATTCACCCCTCCACTTT	CASSLRGNSPLHF
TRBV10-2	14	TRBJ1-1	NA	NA	TGCGCCAGCAGTGACCCACATCTGAACACTGAAGCTTTCTTT	CASSDPHLNTEAFF
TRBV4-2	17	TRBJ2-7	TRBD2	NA	TGTGCCAGCAGCCAAGGGGCTAGCGGGACCCTGACCTACGAGCAGTACTTC	CASSQGASGTLTYEQYF
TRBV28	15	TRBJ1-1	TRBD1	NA	TGTGCCATCACCGCTCCTCAGGGGGGCAACACTGAAGCTTTCTTT	CAITAPQGGNTEAFF
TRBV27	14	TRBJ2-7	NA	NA	TGTGCCAGCAGTCCCCCAGGGAATAGTTACGAGCAGTACTTC	CASSPPGNSYEQYF
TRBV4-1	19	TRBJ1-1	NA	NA	TGCGCCAGCAGCCAAGATTACAGTCAGTCAGGGGCGCGGAACACTGAAGCTTTCTTT	CASSQDYSQSGARNTEAFF
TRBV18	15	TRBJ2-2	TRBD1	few	TGTGCCAGCTCACCGGGGACAGGAGGGTCCGGGGAGCTGTTTTTT	CASSPGTGGSGELFF
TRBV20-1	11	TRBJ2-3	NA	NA	TGCAGCCCTAGGCGAGGAGATACGCAGTATTTT	CSPRRGDTQYF
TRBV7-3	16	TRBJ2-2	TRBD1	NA	TGTGCCAGCAGCTCTGGGACAGGGGGCGGCACCGGGGAGCTGTTTTTT	CASSSGTGGGTGELFF
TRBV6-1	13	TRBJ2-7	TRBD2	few	TGTGCCAGCAATTTGCGGGAGGAGTACGAGCAGTACTTC	CASNLREEYEQYF
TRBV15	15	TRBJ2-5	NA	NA	TGTGCCACCAGCAGAGATCATGGCGGGGTAGAGACCCAGTACTTC	CATSRDHGGVETQYF
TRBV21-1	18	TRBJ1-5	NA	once	TGTGCCAGCAGCTCAAGAGGGAGGACGGGATATAGCAATCAGCCCCAGCATTTT	CASSSRGRTGYSNQPQHF
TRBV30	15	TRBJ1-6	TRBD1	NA	TGTGCCTGGAGTGACCCGAACAGGGGAGTTTCACCCCTCCACTTT	CAWSDPNRGVSPLHF
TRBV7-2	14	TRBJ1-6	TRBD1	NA	TGTGCCAGCAGCTTAGTACAGGGGCCTTCACCCCTCCACTTT	CASSLVQGPSPLHF
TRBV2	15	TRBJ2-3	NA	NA	TGTGCCAGCAGTGAAAAGTTCAACAGGGGGGGGACGCAGTATTTT	CASSEKFNRGGTQYF
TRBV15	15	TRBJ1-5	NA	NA	TGTGCCACCAGCAGTGCCCCGGGGAGCAATCAGCCCCAGCATTTT	CATSSAPGSNQPQHF
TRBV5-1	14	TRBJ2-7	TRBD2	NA	TGCGCCAGCAGCGGGGGGGACGTGACGTACGAGCAGTACTTC	CASSGGDVTYEQYF
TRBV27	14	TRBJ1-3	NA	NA	TGTGCCAGCAGTTCAGGTAGTACTGGAAACACCATATATTTT	CASSSGSTGNTIYF
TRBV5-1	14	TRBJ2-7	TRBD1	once	TGCGCCAGCAGTCCCGGGACAGGGTCATTCGAGCAGTACTTC	CASSPGTGSFEQYF
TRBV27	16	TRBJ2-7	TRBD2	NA	TGTGCCAGCAGTGGGGAAAGAAGCGGGAGGAAGTACGAGCAGTACTTC	CASSGERSGRKYEQYF
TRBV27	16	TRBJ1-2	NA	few	TGTGCCAGCAGTTTATCTGGTTTGGGGTGGAGCGGTGGCTACACCTTC	CASSLSGLGWSGGYTF
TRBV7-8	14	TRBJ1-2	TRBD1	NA	TGTGCCAGCAGCATAGACAGGGTGGGCTATGGCTACACCTTC	CASSIDRVGYGYTF
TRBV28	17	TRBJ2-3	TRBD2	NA	TGTGCCAGCAGTTTATTTACTAGCGGTCGAGGCGCAGATACGCAGTATTTT	CASSLFTSGRGADTQYF
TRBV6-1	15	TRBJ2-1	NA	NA	TGTGCCAGCAGCCCCCGGCGGGAACCATACAATGAGCAGTTCTTC	CASSPRREPYNEQFF
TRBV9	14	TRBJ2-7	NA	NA	TGTGCCAGCAGCGTAGTGGCCGATACCTACGAGCAGTACTTC	CASSVVADTYEQYF
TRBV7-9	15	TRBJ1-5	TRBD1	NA	TGTGCCAGCAGCTTGGTAGGGGGCGCAGGGCAGCCCCAGCATTTT	CASSLVGGAGQPQHF
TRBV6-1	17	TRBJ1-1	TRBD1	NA	TGTGCCAGCAGTGAATTTGGGTCAGGGGGACGGAACACTGAAGCTTTCTTT	CASSEFGSGGRNTEAFF
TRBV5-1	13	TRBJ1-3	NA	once	TGCGCCAGCAGCCCCCGACAGGGAAACACCATATATTTT	CASSPRQGNTIYF
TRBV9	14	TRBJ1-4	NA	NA	TGTGCCAGCAGCGTAGGGGGGGTTAATGAAAAACTGTTTTTT	CASSVGGVNEKLFF
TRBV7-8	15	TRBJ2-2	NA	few	TGTGCCAGCAGCTTAGTTCGGGGGAGCACCGGGGAGCTGTTTTTT	CASSLVRGSTGELFF
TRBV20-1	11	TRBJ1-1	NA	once	TGCAGTGCTAGAGACGGGGGGAATGCTTTCTTT	CSARDGGNAFF
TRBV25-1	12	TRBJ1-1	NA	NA	TGTGCCAGCAGAGGAGGGAACACTGAAGCTTTCTTT	CASRGGNTEAFF
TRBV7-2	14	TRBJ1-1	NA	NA	TGTGCCAGCAGCTTACAGGGCCTGAACACTGAAGCTTTCTTT	CASSLQGLNTEAFF
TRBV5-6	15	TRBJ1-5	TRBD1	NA	TGTGCCAGCAGCCTAGGGACAGGGTGGGATCAGCCCCAGCATTTT	CASSLGTGWDQPQHF
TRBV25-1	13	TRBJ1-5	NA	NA	TGTGCCTCCGGGGGGCTCTACAATCAGCCCCAGCATTTT	CASGGLYNQPQHF
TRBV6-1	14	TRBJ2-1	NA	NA	TGTGCCAGCAGTGTCCCCTCGACTAGGAATGAGCAGTTCTTC	CASSVPSTRNEQFF
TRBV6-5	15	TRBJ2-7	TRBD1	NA	TGTGCCAGCAGTTACTCCGGGACAGGGGTCTACGAGCAGTACTTC	CASSYSGTGVYEQYF
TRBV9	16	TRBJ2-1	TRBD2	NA	TGTGCCAGCACCGCGACTAGCGGGTCGGCCTACAATGAGCAGTTCTTC	CASTATSGSAYNEQFF
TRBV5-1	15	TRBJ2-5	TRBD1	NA	TGCGCCAGCAGCTTGGGACAGGGGGGCGGGGAGACCCAGTACTTC	CASSLGQGGGETQYF
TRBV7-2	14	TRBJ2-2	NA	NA	TGTGCCAGCAGCCCCCTAGAAACACCGAGGGAGCTGTTTTTT	CASSPLETPRELFF
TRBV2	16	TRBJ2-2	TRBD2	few	TGTGCCAGCACCAGCGAGGGACTAGCAAGGGCCGGGGAGCTGTTTTTT	CASTSEGLARAGELFF
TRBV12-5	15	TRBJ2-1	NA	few	TGTGCTAGTGCCCACCTAGCGACGACAAACAATGAGCAGTTCTTC	CASAHLATTNNEQFF
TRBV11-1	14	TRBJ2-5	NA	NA	TGTGCCAGCAGCTTAGGACTGGCCCCAGAGACCCAGTACTTC	CASSLGLAPETQYF
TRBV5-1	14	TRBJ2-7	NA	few	TGCGCCAGCAGGAATGGAGGGAGCTCCTACGAGCAGTACTTC	CASRNGGSSYEQYF
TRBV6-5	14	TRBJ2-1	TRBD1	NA	TGTGCCAGCAGTAAGACAGGGGAGTACAATGAGCAGTTCTTC	CASSKTGEYNEQFF
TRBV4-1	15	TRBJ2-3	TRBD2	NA	TGCGCCAGCAGCCCCCTAGCGGGGGGGGCAGATACGCAGTATTTT	CASSPLAGGADTQYF
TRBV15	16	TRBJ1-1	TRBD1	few	TGTGCCACCAGCAGACTTCCGGACAGGTTCGGCACTGAAGCTTTCTTT	CATSRLPDRFGTEAFF
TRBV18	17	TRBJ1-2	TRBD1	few	TGTGCCAGCTCATTTTCGACAGGGGCGAAGGCTAACTATGGCTACACCTTC	CASSFSTGAKANYGYTF
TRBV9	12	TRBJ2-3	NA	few	TGTGCCAGCAGCCCGAGGTTCGATACGCAGTATTTT	CASSPRFDTQYF
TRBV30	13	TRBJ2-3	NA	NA	TGTGCCTGGAGCAACAGGGCCGCAGATACGCAGTATTTT	CAWSNRAADTQYF